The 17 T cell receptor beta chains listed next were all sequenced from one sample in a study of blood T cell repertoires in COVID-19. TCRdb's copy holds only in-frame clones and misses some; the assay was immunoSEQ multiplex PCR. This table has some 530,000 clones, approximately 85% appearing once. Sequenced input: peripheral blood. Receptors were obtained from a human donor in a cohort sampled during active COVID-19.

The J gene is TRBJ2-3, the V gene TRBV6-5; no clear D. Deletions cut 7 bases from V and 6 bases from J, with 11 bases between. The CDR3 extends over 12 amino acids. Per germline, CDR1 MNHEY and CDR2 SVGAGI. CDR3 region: CASTTPRDTQYF. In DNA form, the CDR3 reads TGTGCCAGCACCACCCCGCGGGATACGCAGTATTTT.

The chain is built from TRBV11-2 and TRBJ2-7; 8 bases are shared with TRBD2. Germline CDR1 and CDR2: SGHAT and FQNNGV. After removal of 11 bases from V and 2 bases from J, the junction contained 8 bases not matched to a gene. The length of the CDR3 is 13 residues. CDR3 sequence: CAALAEKTYEQYF. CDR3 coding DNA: TGTGCCGCACTAGCGGAAAAGACCTACGAGCAGTACTTC.

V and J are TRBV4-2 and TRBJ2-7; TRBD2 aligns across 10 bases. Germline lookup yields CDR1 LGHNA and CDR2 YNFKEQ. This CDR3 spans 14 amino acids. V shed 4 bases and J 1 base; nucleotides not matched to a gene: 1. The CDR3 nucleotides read TGTGCCAGCAGCCGGACTAGCGGTTCCTACGAGCAGTACTTC. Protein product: CASSRTSGSYEQYF.

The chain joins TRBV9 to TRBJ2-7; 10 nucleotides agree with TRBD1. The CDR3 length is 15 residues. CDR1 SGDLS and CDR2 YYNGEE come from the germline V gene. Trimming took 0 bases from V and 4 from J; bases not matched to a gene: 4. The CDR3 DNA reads TGTGCCAGCAGCGTAGGACAGGGGGCGCAATACGAGCAGTACTTC. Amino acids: CASSVGQGAQYEQYF.

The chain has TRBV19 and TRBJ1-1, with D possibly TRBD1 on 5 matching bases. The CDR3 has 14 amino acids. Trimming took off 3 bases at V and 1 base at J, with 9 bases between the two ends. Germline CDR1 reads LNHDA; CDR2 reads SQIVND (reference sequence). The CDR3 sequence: CASSIPGGNTEAFF. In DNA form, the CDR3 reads TGTGCCAGTAGTATCCCGGGGGGGAACACTGAAGCTTTCTTT.

The CDR3 DNA reads as TGTGCCAGTAAGGAGGGCCCGAGCTCCTACGAGCAGTACTTC. Amino acid sequence: CASKEGPSSYEQYF. The chain combines TRBV19 with TRBJ2-7; D perhaps matches TRBD2 (6 bases). Germline CDR1 LNHDA, CDR2 SQIVND (reference sequence). V was trimmed by 7 bases and J by 0 bases, leaving 13 bases between them. This CDR3 is built from 14 residues. Filled out from reference TRBV19 and TRBJ2-7, the complete variable domain reads DGGITQSPKYLFRKEGQNVTLSCEQNLNHDAMYWYRQDPGQGLRLIYYSQIVNDFQKGDIAEGYSVSREKKESFPLTVTSAQKNPTAFYLCASKEGPSSYEQYFGPGTRLTVT.

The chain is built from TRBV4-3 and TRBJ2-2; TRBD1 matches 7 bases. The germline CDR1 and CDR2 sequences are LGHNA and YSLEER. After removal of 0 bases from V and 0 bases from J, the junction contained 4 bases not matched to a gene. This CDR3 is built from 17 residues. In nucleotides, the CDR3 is TGCGCCAGCAGCCAAGATCGCCAGGGGGCGAACACCGGGGAGCTGTTTTTT. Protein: CASSQDRQGANTGELFF.

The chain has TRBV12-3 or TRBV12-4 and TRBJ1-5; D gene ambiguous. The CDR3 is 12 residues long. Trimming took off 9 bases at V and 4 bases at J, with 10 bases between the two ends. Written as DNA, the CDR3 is TGTGCCAGTAGGACGGGGAATCAGCCCCAGCATTTT. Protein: CASRTGNQPQHF.

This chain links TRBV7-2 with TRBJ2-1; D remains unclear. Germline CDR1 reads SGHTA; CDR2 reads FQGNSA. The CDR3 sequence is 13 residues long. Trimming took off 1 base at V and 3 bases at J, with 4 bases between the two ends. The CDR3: CASSLGLYNEQFF. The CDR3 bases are TGTGCCAGCAGCTTAGGGCTCTACAATGAGCAGTTCTTC. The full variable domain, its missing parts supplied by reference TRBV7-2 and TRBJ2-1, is GAGVSQSPSNKVTEKGKDVELRCDPISGHTALYWYRQSLGQGLEFLIYFQGNSAPDKSGLPSDRFSAERTGGSVSTLTIQRTQQEDSAVYLCASSLGLYNEQFFGPGTRLTVL.

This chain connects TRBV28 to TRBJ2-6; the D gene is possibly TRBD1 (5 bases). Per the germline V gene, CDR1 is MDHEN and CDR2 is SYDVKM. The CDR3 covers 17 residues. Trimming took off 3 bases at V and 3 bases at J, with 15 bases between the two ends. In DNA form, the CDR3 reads TGTGCCAGCAGTTTGTCTCAGGGCGCCTTTGGGGCCAACGTCCTGACTTTC. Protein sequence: CASSLSQGAFGANVLTF.

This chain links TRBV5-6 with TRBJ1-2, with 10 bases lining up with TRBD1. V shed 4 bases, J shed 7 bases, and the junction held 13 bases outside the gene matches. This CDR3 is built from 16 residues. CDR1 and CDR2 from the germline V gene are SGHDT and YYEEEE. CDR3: CASSIDRDRGRSGYTF. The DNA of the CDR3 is TGTGCCAGCAGCATAGATCGGGACAGGGGTCGGTCTGGCTACACCTTC.

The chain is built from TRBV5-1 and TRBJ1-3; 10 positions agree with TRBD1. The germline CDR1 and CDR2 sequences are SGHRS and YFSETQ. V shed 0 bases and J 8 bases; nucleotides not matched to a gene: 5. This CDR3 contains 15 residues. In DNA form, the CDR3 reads TGCGCCAGCAGCTTGGACGGGACAGGGGAGGACACCATATATTTT. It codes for CASSLDGTGEDTIYF.

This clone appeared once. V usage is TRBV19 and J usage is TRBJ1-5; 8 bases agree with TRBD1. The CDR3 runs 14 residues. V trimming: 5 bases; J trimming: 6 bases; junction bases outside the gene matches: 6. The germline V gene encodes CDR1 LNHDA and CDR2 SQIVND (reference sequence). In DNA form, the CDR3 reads TGTGCCAGTAGTGATCGGACAGGGAGTCAGCCCCAGCATTTT. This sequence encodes CASSDRTGSQPQHF.

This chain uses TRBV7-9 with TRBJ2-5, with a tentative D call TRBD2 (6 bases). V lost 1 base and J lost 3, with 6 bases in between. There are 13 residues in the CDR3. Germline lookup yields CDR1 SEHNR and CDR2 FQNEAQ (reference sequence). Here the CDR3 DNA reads TGTGCCAGCAGCTTAGTAGCGGAAGAGACCCAGTACTTC. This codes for CASSLVAEETQYF.

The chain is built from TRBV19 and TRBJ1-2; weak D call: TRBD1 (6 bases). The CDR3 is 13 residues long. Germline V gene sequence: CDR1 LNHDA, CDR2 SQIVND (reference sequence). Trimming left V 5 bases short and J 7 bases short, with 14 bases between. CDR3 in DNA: TGTGCCAGTAGTCCCCCTGGGGGCAGTGGCTACACCTTC. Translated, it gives CASSPPGGSGYTF.

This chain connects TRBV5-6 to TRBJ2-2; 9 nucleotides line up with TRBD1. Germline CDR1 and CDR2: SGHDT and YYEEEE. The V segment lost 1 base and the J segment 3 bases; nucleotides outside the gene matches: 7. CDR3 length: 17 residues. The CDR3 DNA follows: TGTGCCAGCAGCTTGAACAGGGGGCCATGGGACACCGGGGAGCTGTTTTTT. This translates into CASSLNRGPWDTGELFF.

For the CDR3, the DNA is TGTGCCAGCAGTGAAGCAGGCAGGGTGGGTCAGCCCCAGCATTTT. Its translation is CASSEAGRVGQPQHF. This chain links TRBV6-1 with TRBJ1-5; D might be TRBD1 (5 bases). V lost 0 bases, J lost 6 bases, and 12 bases lay in between. This CDR3 contains 15 residues. Germline V gene data show CDR1 as MNHNS and CDR2 as SASEGT.